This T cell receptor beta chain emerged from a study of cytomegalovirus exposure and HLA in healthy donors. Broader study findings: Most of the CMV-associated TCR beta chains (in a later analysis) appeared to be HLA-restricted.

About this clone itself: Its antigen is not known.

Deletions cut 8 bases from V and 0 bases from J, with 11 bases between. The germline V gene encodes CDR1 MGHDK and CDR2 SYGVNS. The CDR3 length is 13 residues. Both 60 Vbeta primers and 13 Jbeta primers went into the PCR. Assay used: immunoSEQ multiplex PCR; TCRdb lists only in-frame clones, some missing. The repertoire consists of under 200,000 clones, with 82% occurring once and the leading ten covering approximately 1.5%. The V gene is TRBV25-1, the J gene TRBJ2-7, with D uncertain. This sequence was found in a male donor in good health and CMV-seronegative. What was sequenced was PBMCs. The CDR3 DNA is TGTGCCAGCGAGAGGAGAGACTCCTACGAGCAGTACTTC. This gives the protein CASERRDSYEQYF.